The T cell receptor beta chain under discussion was sequenced for a study of Tregs in tolerant kidney transplant recipients. Germline V gene lookup returns CDR1 LGHNT and CDR2 FRNRAP. V shed 6 bases and J shed 7 bases, with 21 bases lying between them. There are 15 residues in the CDR3. Generated by immunoSEQ multiplex PCR, the TCRdb table keeps only in-frame clones and is missing some. The sample consists of tens of thousands of clones, 91% of them appearing once. Whole-study findings and limits: Some patients' samples used different primers over time, so nucleotide sequences weren't comparable. This study did not directly address biological reproducibility. Few patients were studied, so findings need validation in larger groups.

This clone was counted only a few times. What it binds is unknown. The nonmyeloablative bone marrow transplants came from related graft donors, with transient mixed chimerism. This receptor was identified in a human patient who received a combined kidney and bone marrow transplant. The T cells may come from the graft donor. This chain joins TRBV12-5 and TRBJ1-2; tentatively, D is TRBD1 (6 bases). The source material was CD8+ T cells from blood (PBMCs), sampled 24 months after the transplant. The CDR3 reads CASGTSAGALSGYTF. The CDR3 DNA is TGTGCTAGTGGGACCTCAGCGGGGGCTTTATCTGGCTACACCTTC.